This TCR beta chain originates from a study of cytomegalovirus exposure and HLA in healthy donors. The PCR had 60 Vbeta and 13 Jbeta primers. TCRdb's copy holds only in-frame clones and misses some; the assay was immunoSEQ multiplex PCR. The sample includes some 65,000 clones, 55% to 65% of them seen just once. CDR1 and CDR2 from the germline V gene are SGHTA and FQGNSA. Trimming left V 3 bases short and J 4 bases short, with 10 bases between. This CDR3 spans 14 amino acids. This clone appeared a few times. Its antigen is still unknown. The study's findings and limits: Cytomegalovirus status, reportedly, was diagnosed with high specificity and sensitivity by the classifier.

Sequenced sample: PBMCs. This chain connects TRBV7-2 to TRBJ1-3; TRBD1 might be the D (6 bases). The clonotype comes from a man aged 25-45 years in good health and CMV-seronegative. Here the CDR3 DNA reads TGTGCCAGCAGCTTGGGGGGGCACGGAAACACCATATATTTT. Amino acids: CASSLGGHGNTIYF.